A selection of T cell receptor beta chains follows, all from one sample in a study of blood T cell repertoires in COVID-19. Clones were sequenced by immunoSEQ multiplex PCR, and TCRdb holds only the in-frame ones, with some missing. The profile shows around 260,000 clones, about 83% of them singletons. Sequenced material: peripheral blood. All receptors come from a woman aged 45-60 years who had recovered from COVID-19. CDR3s include the opening cysteine and the closing phenylalanine or tryptophan. The D gene is left open where the match is weak. Some rows have no size entry. The others give once, few or many, or a class for an expanded clone.

clone size: .; V gene: TRBV4-3; D gene: TRBD2; J gene: TRBJ2-1; CDR3 DNA: TGCGCCAGCAGCCAAGAGGCTAGCGGGAGTAGAAAGTTCTTC; CDR3 protein: CASSQEASGSRKFF
clone size: .; V gene: TRBV5-1; D gene: TRBD1; J gene: TRBJ2-7; CDR3 DNA: TGCGCCAGCCGTATGGGGGGACAGGGGGCGGACGAGCAGTACTTC; CDR3 protein: CASRMGGQGADEQYF
clone size: .; V gene: TRBV4-3; D gene: .; J gene: TRBJ1-1; CDR3 DNA: TGCGCCAGCAGCCCCACAGGGCGGACTGAAGCTTTCTTT; CDR3 protein: CASSPTGRTEAFF
clone size: .; V gene: TRBV5-1; D gene: TRBD2; J gene: TRBJ2-5; CDR3 DNA: TGCGCCAGCAGCATTAGCGGGGGAGGCGTTCAAGAGACCCAGTACTTC; CDR3 protein: CASSISGGGVQETQYF
clone size: .; V gene: TRBV5-6; D gene: .; J gene: TRBJ1-6; CDR3 DNA: TGTGCCAGCAGCTTGAAGTTCGCGGCCCCAAATTCACCCCTCCACTTT; CDR3 protein: CASSLKFAAPNSPLHF
clone size: .; V gene: TRBV5-4; D gene: TRBD2; J gene: TRBJ2-5; CDR3 DNA: TGTGCCAGCAGCTTGATATCTAGGTCGGGGGGGACAGAGACCCAGTACTTC; CDR3 protein: CASSLISRSGGTETQYF
clone size: .; V gene: TRBV24-1; D gene: .; J gene: TRBJ2-5; CDR3 DNA: TGTGCCACCGTGGGGAGGGGGCAAGAGACCCAGTACTTC; CDR3 protein: CATVGRGQETQYF
clone size: .; V gene: TRBV28; D gene: .; J gene: TRBJ1-6; CDR3 DNA: TGTGCCAGCAGTTTCGGGGGGCGATATAATTCACCCCTCCACTTT; CDR3 protein: CASSFGGRYNSPLHF
clone size: .; V gene: TRBV30; D gene: TRBD2; J gene: TRBJ2-1; CDR3 DNA: TGTGCCTGGAGTGTAGGGGCGGGGGGAGATGAGCAGTTCTTC; CDR3 protein: CAWSVGAGGDEQFF
clone size: .; V gene: TRBV30; D gene: .; J gene: TRBJ1-3; CDR3 DNA: TGTGCCTGGAGTTCCGGGGTTGGAAACACCATATATTTT; CDR3 protein: CAWSSGVGNTIYF
clone size: .; V gene: TRBV20-1; D gene: .; J gene: TRBJ2-2; CDR3 DNA: TGCAGTGCGAGTGGCGGGAACACCGGGGAGCTGTTTTTT; CDR3 protein: CSASGGNTGELFF
clone size: .; V gene: TRBV29-1; D gene: TRBD2; J gene: TRBJ2-3; CDR3 DNA: TGCAGCGTTGACATGACTAGCGGCACAGATACGCAGTATTTT; CDR3 protein: CSVDMTSGTDTQYF
clone size: .; V gene: TRBV4-1; D gene: .; J gene: TRBJ2-1; CDR3 DNA: TGCGCCAGCAGCCAATCTACAGGGATTGGCAATGAGCAGTTCTTC; CDR3 protein: CASSQSTGIGNEQFF
clone size: .; V gene: TRBV3-1/TRBV3-2; D gene: TRBD2; J gene: TRBJ2-1; CDR3 DNA: TGTGCCAGCAGCCAAGACACCGAGGGAGGGTACAATGAGCAGTTCTTC; CDR3 protein: CASSQDTEGGYNEQFF
clone size: many; V gene: TRBV19; D gene: .; J gene: TRBJ1-2; CDR3 DNA: TGTGCCAGTAGTATAAGCGTGGCCCATGGCTACACCTTC; CDR3 protein: CASSISVAHGYTF
clone size: .; V gene: TRBV19; D gene: .; J gene: TRBJ1-4; CDR3 DNA: TGTGCCAGTAGTCCGGGACTAGAGGATGAAAAACTGTTTTTT; CDR3 protein: CASSPGLEDEKLFF
clone size: .; V gene: TRBV18; D gene: .; J gene: TRBJ2-7; CDR3 DNA: TGTGCCAGCTCACTTAGAGACTACGGGGTCTACGAGCAGTACTTC; CDR3 protein: CASSLRDYGVYEQYF
clone size: .; V gene: TRBV18; D gene: TRBD2; J gene: TRBJ2-7; CDR3 DNA: TGTGCCAGCTCTCCTTTAGCGGGAGGGAACTACGAGCAGTACTTC; CDR3 protein: CASSPLAGGNYEQYF
clone size: .; V gene: TRBV5-1; D gene: TRBD2; J gene: TRBJ2-5; CDR3 DNA: TGCGCCAGCAGAAGATCTAGCGGGGGGGCCGGGGAGACCCAGTACTTC; CDR3 protein: CASRRSSGGAGETQYF
clone size: many; V gene: TRBV4-2; D gene: .; J gene: TRBJ1-6; CDR3 DNA: TGTGCCAGCAGCCAAGACCCGGCAGGGAACAATTCACCCCTCCACTTT; CDR3 protein: CASSQDPAGNNSPLHF
clone size: .; V gene: TRBV28; D gene: .; J gene: TRBJ2-7; CDR3 DNA: TGTGCCGGATGTCGGGATAGCTCCTACGAGCAGTACTTC; CDR3 protein: CAGCRDSSYEQYF
clone size: .; V gene: TRBV2; D gene: .; J gene: TRBJ2-5; CDR3 DNA: TGTGCCAGCAGTGAACAGTTCAGAGAGACCCAGTACTTC; CDR3 protein: CASSEQFRETQYF
clone size: .; V gene: TRBV15; D gene: .; J gene: TRBJ2-7; CDR3 DNA: TGTGCCACCAGCAGAGATCTAGCTGTCGGCGTGGACTTC; CDR3 protein: CATSRDLAVGVDF
clone size: .; V gene: TRBV9; D gene: TRBD1; J gene: TRBJ1-3; CDR3 DNA: TGTGCCAGCAGCGCCATCCCCACCTCCCCCCTAACAGGGGGCTCTGGAAACACCATATATTTT; CDR3 protein: CASSAIPTSPLTGGSGNTIYF
clone size: once; V gene: TRBV14; D gene: .; J gene: TRBJ2-3; CDR3 DNA: TGTGCCAGCAGCCAAGCCGGAGCAGATACGCAGTATTTT; CDR3 protein: CASSQAGADTQYF
clone size: few; V gene: TRBV4-1; D gene: .; J gene: TRBJ1-4; CDR3 DNA: TGCGCCAGCAGCCAAGATCCCCCGGGGAGGGCTAATGAAAAACTGTTTTTT; CDR3 protein: CASSQDPPGRANEKLFF
clone size: .; V gene: TRBV7-2; D gene: TRBD1; J gene: TRBJ1-1; CDR3 DNA: TGTGCCAGCAGCCCACGGACAGGTTTGAACACTGAAGCTTTCTTT; CDR3 protein: CASSPRTGLNTEAFF
clone size: .; V gene: TRBV3-1/TRBV3-2; D gene: TRBD1; J gene: TRBJ2-2; CDR3 DNA: TGTGCCAGCAGCCAAGGTGGGACAGGGGAAGGGGAGCTGTTTTTT; CDR3 protein: CASSQGGTGEGELFF
clone size: .; V gene: TRBV10-3; D gene: .; J gene: TRBJ2-2; CDR3 DNA: TGTGCCATCTGGGGGGCCGGGGAGCTGTTTTTT; CDR3 protein: CAIWGAGELFF
clone size: once; V gene: TRBV29-1; D gene: TRBD1; J gene: TRBJ2-7; CDR3 DNA: TGCAGCGTTGGGACAGGTTACGAGCAGTACTTC; CDR3 protein: CSVGTGYEQYF
clone size: .; V gene: TRBV24-1; D gene: TRBD2; J gene: TRBJ2-1; CDR3 DNA: TGTGCCACCAGTGCTAGCGGGACCAATGAGCAGTTCTTC; CDR3 protein: CATSASGTNEQFF
clone size: .; V gene: TRBV28; D gene: TRBD1; J gene: TRBJ1-1; CDR3 DNA: TGTGCCAGCAGTAGACAGGGGCCCACTGAAGCTTTCTTT; CDR3 protein: CASSRQGPTEAFF
clone size: .; V gene: TRBV4-2; D gene: TRBD2; J gene: TRBJ2-1; CDR3 DNA: TGTGCCAGCAGCCAAGAAGGTAGCGGGAGGCTCGATGAGCAGTTCTTC; CDR3 protein: CASSQEGSGRLDEQFF
clone size: .; V gene: TRBV19; D gene: TRBD1; J gene: TRBJ1-5; CDR3 DNA: TGTGCCAGTAACGGACAGGGGGTAGTTCAGCCCCAGCATTTT; CDR3 protein: CASNGQGVVQPQHF
clone size: .; V gene: TRBV13; D gene: .; J gene: TRBJ2-1; CDR3 DNA: TGTGCCAGCAGCTTAGATTCGACAGACAATGAGCAGTTCTTC; CDR3 protein: CASSLDSTDNEQFF
clone size: once; V gene: TRBV6-1; D gene: TRBD2; J gene: TRBJ2-3; CDR3 DNA: TGTGCCAGCAGTGAAAGGGGACTAGCGGGAGCCACAAGCACAGATACGCAGTATTTT; CDR3 protein: CASSERGLAGATSTDTQYF
clone size: .; V gene: TRBV3-1/TRBV3-2; D gene: .; J gene: TRBJ2-2; CDR3 DNA: TGTGCCAGCAGCCAGAGCGGTGGTGGGACCGGGGAGCTGTTTTTT; CDR3 protein: CASSQSGGGTGELFF
clone size: .; V gene: TRBV30; D gene: TRBD2; J gene: TRBJ2-2; CDR3 DNA: TGTGCCTGGAGTGGACTAGCGGGGGTCACCGGGGAGCTGTTTTTT; CDR3 protein: CAWSGLAGVTGELFF
clone size: .; V gene: TRBV2; D gene: .; J gene: TRBJ1-5; CDR3 DNA: TGTGCCAGCAGTGAAAGTATTCGGTCACCCCAGCATTTT; CDR3 protein: CASSESIRSPQHF
clone size: .; V gene: TRBV4-1; D gene: .; J gene: TRBJ2-5; CDR3 DNA: TGCGCCAGCAGCCAAGTTCTTGAGGTCATAGAGACCCAGTACTTC; CDR3 protein: CASSQVLEVIETQYF
clone size: few; V gene: TRBV19; D gene: .; J gene: TRBJ2-7; CDR3 DNA: TGTGCCAGTAGTATAGGTGGCAGGGGGACTTACGAGCAGTACTTC; CDR3 protein: CASSIGGRGTYEQYF
clone size: .; V gene: TRBV18; D gene: .; J gene: TRBJ2-2; CDR3 DNA: TGTGCCAGCTCACCCCAAACCGGGGAGCTGTTTTTT; CDR3 protein: CASSPQTGELFF
clone size: .; V gene: TRBV6-1; D gene: .; J gene: TRBJ1-1; CDR3 DNA: TGTGCCAGCAGACTTGGCCAGGATCCTGAAGCTTTCTTT; CDR3 protein: CASRLGQDPEAFF
clone size: .; V gene: TRBV6-5; D gene: .; J gene: TRBJ2-7; CDR3 DNA: TGTGCCAGCAGTTCTGCGCAGACGTCGGGCGAGCAGTACTTC; CDR3 protein: CASSSAQTSGEQYF
clone size: .; V gene: TRBV30; D gene: TRBD1; J gene: TRBJ1-4; CDR3 DNA: TGTGCCTGGAGTGGCCAACAGGGGGCCCATAATGAAAAACTGTTTTTT; CDR3 protein: CAWSGQQGAHNEKLFF
clone size: .; V gene: TRBV2; D gene: TRBD2; J gene: TRBJ2-5; CDR3 DNA: TGTGCCAGCAGCCCGGGACTAGCTGTAGAGACCCAGTACTTC; CDR3 protein: CASSPGLAVETQYF
clone size: .; V gene: TRBV12-3/TRBV12-4; D gene: .; J gene: TRBJ2-7; CDR3 DNA: TGTGCCAGCAGTGACTCGTACAGGTACGAGCAGTACTTC; CDR3 protein: CASSDSYRYEQYF
clone size: once; V gene: TRBV6-5; D gene: .; J gene: TRBJ1-4; CDR3 DNA: TGTGCCAGCAGTCTCCGGGACTCCAATGAAAAACTGTTTTTT; CDR3 protein: CASSLRDSNEKLFF
clone size: .; V gene: TRBV19; D gene: .; J gene: TRBJ2-1; CDR3 DNA: TGTGCCAGTAGTATAGGGGCGATACGGGGAGATGAGCAGTTCTTC; CDR3 protein: CASSIGAIRGDEQFF
clone size: once; V gene: TRBV4-3; D gene: .; J gene: TRBJ2-7; CDR3 DNA: TGCGCCAGCAGCCCAGGGCTGACGGACTCCTACGAGCAGTACTTC; CDR3 protein: CASSPGLTDSYEQYF
clone size: .; V gene: TRBV19; D gene: .; J gene: TRBJ2-1; CDR3 DNA: TGTGCCGTAAGCTGGGTCAGGTCCTACAATGAGCAGTTCTTC; CDR3 protein: CAVSWVRSYNEQFF
clone size: few; V gene: TRBV5-1; D gene: .; J gene: TRBJ1-5; CDR3 DNA: TGCGCCAGCAGCTTGGGCCCAGGGGAACCCCAGCATTTT; CDR3 protein: CASSLGPGEPQHF
clone size: .; V gene: TRBV18; D gene: .; J gene: TRBJ1-2; CDR3 DNA: TGTGCCAGCTCGCATGGGAATGAACAGGCGAACTATGGCTACACCTTC; CDR3 protein: CASSHGNEQANYGYTF
clone size: .; V gene: TRBV3-1/TRBV3-2; D gene: .; J gene: TRBJ2-6; CDR3 DNA: TGTGCCAGCAGTCTTTACAGGGAGTCCGGGGCCAACGTCCTGACTTTC; CDR3 protein: CASSLYRESGANVLTF